This TCR beta chain is from a study of CD8 T cells in ankylosing spondylitis. As regards this clonotype: Its matching antigen is unknown.

As the method for making TCR beta libraries, quantitative 5'-RACE with molecular barcodes was used. TCRdb fed the 5' RACE reads into MiXCR, producing one record per CDR3 protein. The sample has around 220,000 distinct CDR3 sequences, approximately 16% seen once. CDR1 SGHVS and CDR2 FNYEAQ come from the germline V gene. The CDR3 has 15 residues. The V gene end was trimmed by 0 bases and the J gene end by 3 bases; junction bases not matched to a gene: 5. Notes on the study in general: Apparently characteristic of ankylosing spondylitis blood was a TCR beta motif (roughly eight highly homologous variants). A number of the motif variants had already been described in reactive arthritis synovial fluid and blood.

The source is a male donor with ankylosing spondylitis. The specimen was blood, either unsorted or a sorted T cell fraction (not recorded which). This chain joins TRBV7-6 and TRBJ2-7, with 7 bases that match TRBD1. CDR3 sequence reads: CASSLAKDRIYEQYF. The CDR3 DNA follows: TGTGCCAGCAGCTTAGCCAAGGACAGGATCTACGAGCAGTACTTC.